The 27 T cell receptor beta chains below were found in one sample sequenced in a study of T cells after yellow fever vaccination. TCRdb ran MiXCR on the 5' RACE reads and lists one entry per CDR3 protein. The table includes about 320,000 distinct CDR3 sequences, around 4.5% detected once. The sequences come from PBMCs, collected 15 days after the yellow fever booster vaccination. Source of these receptors: a man aged 18 to 30 who received the YFV17D yellow fever vaccine.

The chain joins TRBV7-2 to TRBJ1-6; unclear D gene. The CDR3 has 15 residues. V gave up 2 bases and J gave up 1 base, with 6 bases separating them. Germline CDR1 SGHTA, CDR2 FQGNSA. DNA of the CDR3: TGTGCCAGCAGCTTATACGGGTCCTATAATTCACCCCTCCACTTT. Translating it yields CASSLYGSYNSPLHF.

The table lists this clonotype with many counts. V gene TRBV12-3 or TRBV12-4 combines with J gene TRBJ2-3; tentative D call: TRBD1 (6 bases). Trimming pared 5 bases from V and 4 bases from J, leaving 13 bases between. CDR3 length equals 14 residues. Here the CDR3 reads CASSPTGPPDTQYF. As DNA, the CDR3 is TGTGCCAGCAGTCCAACAGGGCCCCCAGATACGCAGTATTTT.

There are many counts of this clonotype. Here the CDR3 reads CASSFGGALGFEQFF. CDR3 bases: TGTGCCAGCAGCTTCGGGGGGGCCCTCGGGTTTGAGCAGTTCTTC. The V call is TRBV7-9, the J call TRBJ2-1; 8 bases are a match to TRBD2. Germline V gene lookup returns CDR1 SEHNR and CDR2 FQNEAQ (reference sequence). The CDR3 runs to 15 residues. The V segment lost 3 bases and the J segment 9 bases; nucleotides outside the gene matches: 10. Filled out from reference TRBV7-9 and TRBJ2-1, the complete variable domain reads DTGVSQNPRHKITKRGQNVTFRCDPISEHNRLYWYRQTLGQGPEFLTYFQNEAQLEKSRLLSDRFSAERPKGSFSTLEIQRTEQGDSAMYLCASSFGGALGFEQFFGPGTRLTVL.

This clonotype showed up just a few times. The CDR3 sequence: CASSQDLGWETQYF. CDR3 DNA sequence: TGCGCCAGCAGCCAAGATCTGGGTTGGGAGACCCAGTACTTC. The V call is TRBV4-1, the J call TRBJ2-5, with D hard to call. Germline loops: CDR1 MGHRA, CDR2 YSYEKL. The V end was cut by 0 bases, the J end by 5 bases, with 10 bases between. CDR3 length: 14 amino acids.

This clonotype appeared many times. The CDR3 loop reads CASSDAGYEQYF. In DNA, the CDR3 is TGTGCCAGCAGTGATGCCGGCTACGAGCAGTACTTC. The chain is built from TRBV2 and TRBJ2-7, with D unresolved. Deletions cut 3 bases from V and 3 bases from J, with 6 bases between. CDR1 SNHLY and CDR2 FYNNEI come from the germline V gene. The CDR3 extends over 12 amino acids. The entire variable domain, with the rest obtained from reference TRBV2 and TRBJ2-7, is as follows: EPEVTQTPSHQVTQMGQEVILRCVPISNHLYFYWYRQILGQKVEFLVSFYNNEISEKSEIFDDQFSVERPDGSNFTLKIRSTKLEDSAMYFCASSDAGYEQYFGPGTRLTVT.

The V gene is TRBV2, the J gene TRBJ2-7; D possibly corresponds to TRBD1 (6 bases). The CDR3 loop spans 13 amino acids. Germline V gene data show CDR1 as SNHLY and CDR2 as FYNNEI. Deletions cut 6 bases from V and 5 bases from J, with 14 bases between. The CDR3 nucleotides are TGTGCCAGCAGCGTGAACAGGGAAAACGAGCAGTACGTC. Amino acids: CASSVNRENEQYV.

This clonotype was seen ten or more times. V gene TRBV20-1 combines with J gene TRBJ1-1; D is unresolved. The germline V and J ends were trimmed by 5 bases and 4 bases, with 11 bases remaining between them. Germline lookup yields CDR1 DFQATT and CDR2 SNEGSKA (reference sequence). The CDR3 contains 12 residues. The CDR3 DNA is TGCAGTGCTCGCAGTGGTTTCACTGAAGCTTTCTTT. Translated, it gives CSARSGFTEAFF.

This clonotype was observed a handful of times. The chain carries TRBV6-6 and TRBJ2-7, with D perhaps matching TRBD1 (6 bases). Germline CDR1 is MNHNY and CDR2 is SVGAGI (reference sequence). V was trimmed by 0 bases and J by 5 bases, leaving 11 bases between them. The CDR3 spans 14 residues. The CDR3 loop reads CASSYSTGFNEQYV. For the CDR3, the DNA is TGTGCCAGCAGTTACTCGACAGGTTTCAACGAGCAGTACGTC.

This clonotype has more than one count but fewer than ten. The V call is TRBV7-2, the J call TRBJ1-5, with D possibly matching TRBD1 (5 bases). The germline V gene encodes CDR1 SGHTA and CDR2 FQGNSA. The CDR3 extends over 12 amino acids. Deletions cut 4 bases from V and 7 bases from J, with 8 bases between. As DNA, the CDR3 is TGTGCCAGCAGCTCCTGGGGGCAGCCCCAGCATTTT. Protein product: CASSSWGQPQHF.

This clonotype was counted many times. The chain links TRBV20-1 to TRBJ2-5; TRBD1 might be the D (5 bases). V was clipped by 0 bases and J by 3 bases, with 11 bases between them. CDR1 is DFQATT and CDR2 is SNEGSKA in the germline V gene (reference sequence). CDR3 length: 14 amino acids. The CDR3 bases are TGCAGTGCTAGAGATCCGGGCAGGGAAGAGACCCAGTACTTC. Protein: CSARDPGREETQYF.

This clonotype was seen only a few times. The chain joins TRBV6-2 or TRBV6-3 to TRBJ2-2; no reliable D call. CDR1 is MNHEY, CDR2 SVGEGT, per germline. Between the trimmed V and J ends, which lost 7 bases and 4 bases, there was a span of 7 bases. There are 12 residues in the CDR3. The CDR3 protein is CASTGITGELFF. The CDR3 coding sequence is TGTGCCAGCACAGGAATCACCGGGGAGCTGTTTTTT.

A few counts support this clonotype. The V gene is TRBV2, the J gene TRBJ2-3; 7 bases align to TRBD2. The germline V gene has CDR1 SNHLY and CDR2 FYNNEI. The V segment lost 7 bases and the J segment 4 bases; nucleotides outside the gene matches: 32. The CDR3 is 22 amino acids. The CDR3 sequence: CASIQATFYSGTMSDGPDTQYF. CDR3 in DNA: TGTGCCAGCATACAAGCAACTTTCTACTCCGGGACTATGAGTGACGGCCCAGATACGCAGTATTTT.

This clonotype was observed many times. V and J are TRBV10-3 and TRBJ1-2; TRBD1 matches at 11 bases. The germline gives CDR1 ENHRY, CDR2 SYGVKD. V gave up 0 bases and J gave up 4 bases; unmatched junction bases: 4. The CDR3 is 16 amino acids. CDR3 region: CAISESPDRGLYGYTF. The CDR3 DNA reads TGTGCCATCAGTGAGTCCCCGGACAGGGGGCTCTATGGCTACACCTTC.

The rearrangement joins TRBV5-4 to TRBJ2-3; D unclear. Trimming pared 0 bases from V and 2 bases from J, leaving 7 bases between. Germline V gives CDR1 SGHNT, CDR2 YYREEE (reference sequence). CDR3 length: 14 residues. The CDR3 protein is CASSLVPDTDTQYF. DNA for the CDR3: TGTGCCAGCAGCTTGGTACCCGACACAGATACGCAGTATTTT.

The gene calls are TRBV5-1 and TRBJ1-1; tentatively, D is TRBD1 (6 bases). The V gene lost 4 bases and the J gene lost 1 base, with 8 bases spanning the gap. The CDR3 totals 13 residues. Germline CDR1 reads SGHRS; CDR2 reads YFSETQ. The CDR3 DNA is TGCGCCAGCAGCCGACAGGAGAACACTGAAGCTTTCTTT. It specifies CASSRQENTEAFF.

This clonotype has ten or more counts. This chain links TRBV5-1 with TRBJ1-1; tentatively, D is TRBD1 (6 bases). V lost 2 bases and J lost 3, with 8 bases in between. This CDR3 is 13 amino acids long. Germline V gene data show CDR1 as SGHRS and CDR2 as YFSETQ. The CDR3: CASSFRQDTEAFF. The CDR3 coding sequence is TGCGCCAGCAGCTTTAGACAGGACACTGAAGCTTTCTTT. Full variable domain (rest looked up from reference TRBV5-1 and TRBJ1-1): KAGVTQTPRYLIKTRGQQVTLSCSPISGHRSVSWYQQTPGQGLQFLFEYFSETQRNKGNFPGRFSGRQFSNSRSEMNVSTLELGDSALYLCASSFRQDTEAFFGQGTRLTVV.

This clonotype showed up many times. V gene TRBV7-2 combines with J gene TRBJ2-7; D uncertain. CDR3 length: 11 residues. The germline gives CDR1 SGHTA, CDR2 FQGNSA. Deletions cut 6 bases from V and 6 bases from J, with 9 bases between. The CDR3 bases are TGTGCCAGCAGAATCTCAAGCGAGCAGTACTTC. As protein: CASRISSEQYF.

The sample holds many counts of this clonotype. The chain uses TRBV7-3 and TRBJ2-7, with D unresolved. Trimming removed 5 bases at V and 3 bases at J, with 20 bases between. Germline CDR1 reads SGHTA; CDR2 reads FQGTGA. The CDR3 is made up of 16 amino acids. This CDR3 reads CASSPSRSTDRYEQYV. Here the CDR3 DNA reads TGTGCCAGCAGCCCCAGCAGGAGTACCGATCGCTACGAGCAGTACGTC.

This clonotype was seen a handful of times. The genes are TRBV27 and TRBJ1-6; no firm D call. V lost 5 bases, J lost 5 bases, and 10 bases lay in between. In germline, CDR1 is MNHEY, CDR2 SMNVEV (reference sequence). The length of the CDR3 is 14 residues. The CDR3 DNA reads TGTGCCAGCAGTAGAGGACGGGATAATTCACCCCTCCACTTT. Translation gives CASSRGRDNSPLHF.

The chain combines TRBV6-2 or TRBV6-3 with TRBJ2-3; 7 positions agree with TRBD2. This CDR3 is 15 amino acids long. Germline CDR1 MNHEY, CDR2 SVGEGT. Unmatched junction bases numbered 9, after V lost 6 bases and J lost 3 bases. Here the CDR3 reads CASRIAGPPTDTQYF. The DNA of the CDR3 is TGTGCCAGCAGGATAGCGGGTCCCCCAACAGATACGCAGTATTTT.

The table lists this clonotype with many counts. V is TRBV20-1 and J is TRBJ1-1, with D possibly TRBD1 on 6 matching bases. Germline V CDR1 and CDR2: DFQATT, SNEGSKA (reference sequence). CDR3 size: 14 residues. V was shortened by 4 bases and J by 1 base, with 13 bases between the two germline ends. The CDR3 region is CSATPTGTNTEAFF. The CDR3 region has the DNA TGCAGTGCTACTCCTACAGGGACGAACACTGAAGCTTTCTTT.

This clonotype was seen ten or more times. This chain links TRBV5-1 with TRBJ2-2, with D perhaps matching TRBD2 (6 bases). Trimming stripped 1 base from V and 4 bases from J, with 14 bases between. Per the germline V gene, CDR1 is SGHRS and CDR2 is YFSETQ. This CDR3 region has 16 residues. The DNA for the CDR3 is TGCGCCAGCAGCTTGTTCGGGACTCCCCTCACCGGGGAGCTGTTTTTT. Translating gives CASSLFGTPLTGELFF.

This clonotype was observed many times. This sequence joins TRBV7-2 and TRBJ1-3; D not certain. The V end lost 5 bases, the J end lost 0 bases, and 11 bases lay between the germline ends. The CDR3 sequence is 15 residues long. Germline assignment: CDR1 SGHTA and CDR2 FQGNSA. The CDR3 protein is CASSLNSYSGNTIYF. The CDR3 nucleotides are TGTGCCAGCAGCCTCAACTCATACTCTGGAAACACCATATATTTT. Supplemented by reference TRBV7-2 and TRBJ1-3, the full variable domain reads GAGVSQSPSNKVTEKGKDVELRCDPISGHTALYWYRQSLGQGLEFLIYFQGNSAPDKSGLPSDRFSAERTGGSVSTLTIQRTQQEDSAVYLCASSLNSYSGNTIYFGEGSWLTVV.

This clonotype was seen a few times. The chain employs TRBV6-5 and TRBJ1-1; no clear D. The CDR3 covers 13 residues. V was trimmed by 6 bases and J by 2 bases, leaving 10 bases between them. Germline values: CDR1 MNHEY, CDR2 SVGAGI. This chain's CDR3 is CASRPPGNTEAFF. The CDR3 coding sequence is TGTGCCAGCAGGCCTCCGGGAAACACTGAAGCTTTCTTT.

This clonotype was seen more than once but under ten times. The chain is built from TRBV6-6 and TRBJ2-5; 8 bases map to TRBD1. The ends lost 2 bases at V and 9 bases at J; junction bases unmatched: 14. Germline V gene lookup returns CDR1 MNHNY and CDR2 SVGAGI (reference sequence). This CDR3 spans 16 amino acids. As DNA, the CDR3 is TGTGCCAGCAGTTACCCAGGGGGCGGCCAAGAGAGTCCCCAGTACTTC. Protein product: CASSYPGGGQESPQYF.

This clonotype was counted at least ten times. V and J are TRBV7-2 and TRBJ2-2; no definite D call. Deletions cut 5 bases from V and 1 base from J, with 14 bases between. Germline V gene data show CDR1 as SGHTA and CDR2 as FQGNSA. The CDR3 is made up of 16 amino acids. The CDR3 loop reads CASSPNLHQNTGELFF. CDR3 nucleotide sequence: TGTGCCAGCAGCCCAAACCTACACCAGAACACCGGGGAGCTGTTTTTT.

This clonotype has at least ten counts. The J gene is TRBJ2-1, the V gene TRBV12-3 or TRBV12-4; 11 bases agree with TRBD2. The CDR3 sequence is 15 residues long. J gave up 9 bases and V 5 bases, and 9 bases lay outside the gene matches. CDR3 in DNA: TGTGCCAGCAGTCCCTTACTAGCGGGGGTGAGTGAGCAGTTCTTC. It is translated as CASSPLLAGVSEQFF.